Presented here are 2 T cell receptor beta chains from one specimen sequenced in a study of T-cell memory formation after mild COVID-19. A single record per CDR3 protein comes from TCRdb applying MiXCR to the 5' RACE reads. The sample has 100,000 to 150,000 distinct CDR3 sequences, roughly 15% seen once. The sample comprised PBMCs or a T cell subset sorted from them (not recorded which). These receptors originate from an adult woman who had mild COVID-19 (a few samples of this study predate the infection). Cell type and time point are not known.

This clonotype was detected only a few times. This chain joins TRBV5-1 and TRBJ2-1, with a possible D match to TRBD1 (6 bases). Germline loops: CDR1 SGHRS, CDR2 YFSETQ. The CDR3 is 15 residues long. Deletions cut 4 bases from V and 6 bases from J, with 17 bases between. The CDR3 sequence is CASSEGGSEFNEQFF. DNA for the CDR3: TGCGCCAGCAGCGAAGGGGGTAGCGAATTCAATGAGCAGTTCTTC.

This chain connects TRBV7-7 to TRBJ2-1; 12 bases map to TRBD2. The CDR3 contains 15 residues. Per germline, CDR1 SSHAT and CDR2 FNYEAQ (reference sequence). With V trimmed by 5 bases and J by 5 bases, 4 bases remained unmatched. The CDR3 DNA reads TGTGCCAGCAGCCAGACTAGCGGGGGTAACAATGAGCAGTTCTTC. It is translated as CASSQTSGGNNEQFF.